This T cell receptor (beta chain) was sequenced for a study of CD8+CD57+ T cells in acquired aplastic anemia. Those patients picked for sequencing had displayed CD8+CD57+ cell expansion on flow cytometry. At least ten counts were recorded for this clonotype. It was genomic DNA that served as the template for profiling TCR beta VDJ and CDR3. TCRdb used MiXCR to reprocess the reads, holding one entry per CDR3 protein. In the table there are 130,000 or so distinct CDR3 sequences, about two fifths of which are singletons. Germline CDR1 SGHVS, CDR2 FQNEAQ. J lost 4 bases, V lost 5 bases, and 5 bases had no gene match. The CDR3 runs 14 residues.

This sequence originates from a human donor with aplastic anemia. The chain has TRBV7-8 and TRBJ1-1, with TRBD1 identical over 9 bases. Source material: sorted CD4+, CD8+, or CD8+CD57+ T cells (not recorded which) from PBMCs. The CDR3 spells CASSPRDRVTEAFF. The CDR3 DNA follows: TGTGCCAGCAGCCCTAGGGACAGGGTCACTGAAGCTTTCTTT.